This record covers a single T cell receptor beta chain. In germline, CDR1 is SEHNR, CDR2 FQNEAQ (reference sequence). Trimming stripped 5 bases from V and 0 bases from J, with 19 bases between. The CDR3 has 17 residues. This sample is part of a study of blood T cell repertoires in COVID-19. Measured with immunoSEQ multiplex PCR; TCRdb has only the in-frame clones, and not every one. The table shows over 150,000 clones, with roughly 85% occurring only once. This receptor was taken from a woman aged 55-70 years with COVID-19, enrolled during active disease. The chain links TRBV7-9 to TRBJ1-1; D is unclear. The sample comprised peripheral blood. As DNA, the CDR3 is TGTGCCAGCAGCCCCAACAACGGAGGGAAGGTGAACACTGAAGCTTTCTTT. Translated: CASSPNNGGKVNTEAFF.